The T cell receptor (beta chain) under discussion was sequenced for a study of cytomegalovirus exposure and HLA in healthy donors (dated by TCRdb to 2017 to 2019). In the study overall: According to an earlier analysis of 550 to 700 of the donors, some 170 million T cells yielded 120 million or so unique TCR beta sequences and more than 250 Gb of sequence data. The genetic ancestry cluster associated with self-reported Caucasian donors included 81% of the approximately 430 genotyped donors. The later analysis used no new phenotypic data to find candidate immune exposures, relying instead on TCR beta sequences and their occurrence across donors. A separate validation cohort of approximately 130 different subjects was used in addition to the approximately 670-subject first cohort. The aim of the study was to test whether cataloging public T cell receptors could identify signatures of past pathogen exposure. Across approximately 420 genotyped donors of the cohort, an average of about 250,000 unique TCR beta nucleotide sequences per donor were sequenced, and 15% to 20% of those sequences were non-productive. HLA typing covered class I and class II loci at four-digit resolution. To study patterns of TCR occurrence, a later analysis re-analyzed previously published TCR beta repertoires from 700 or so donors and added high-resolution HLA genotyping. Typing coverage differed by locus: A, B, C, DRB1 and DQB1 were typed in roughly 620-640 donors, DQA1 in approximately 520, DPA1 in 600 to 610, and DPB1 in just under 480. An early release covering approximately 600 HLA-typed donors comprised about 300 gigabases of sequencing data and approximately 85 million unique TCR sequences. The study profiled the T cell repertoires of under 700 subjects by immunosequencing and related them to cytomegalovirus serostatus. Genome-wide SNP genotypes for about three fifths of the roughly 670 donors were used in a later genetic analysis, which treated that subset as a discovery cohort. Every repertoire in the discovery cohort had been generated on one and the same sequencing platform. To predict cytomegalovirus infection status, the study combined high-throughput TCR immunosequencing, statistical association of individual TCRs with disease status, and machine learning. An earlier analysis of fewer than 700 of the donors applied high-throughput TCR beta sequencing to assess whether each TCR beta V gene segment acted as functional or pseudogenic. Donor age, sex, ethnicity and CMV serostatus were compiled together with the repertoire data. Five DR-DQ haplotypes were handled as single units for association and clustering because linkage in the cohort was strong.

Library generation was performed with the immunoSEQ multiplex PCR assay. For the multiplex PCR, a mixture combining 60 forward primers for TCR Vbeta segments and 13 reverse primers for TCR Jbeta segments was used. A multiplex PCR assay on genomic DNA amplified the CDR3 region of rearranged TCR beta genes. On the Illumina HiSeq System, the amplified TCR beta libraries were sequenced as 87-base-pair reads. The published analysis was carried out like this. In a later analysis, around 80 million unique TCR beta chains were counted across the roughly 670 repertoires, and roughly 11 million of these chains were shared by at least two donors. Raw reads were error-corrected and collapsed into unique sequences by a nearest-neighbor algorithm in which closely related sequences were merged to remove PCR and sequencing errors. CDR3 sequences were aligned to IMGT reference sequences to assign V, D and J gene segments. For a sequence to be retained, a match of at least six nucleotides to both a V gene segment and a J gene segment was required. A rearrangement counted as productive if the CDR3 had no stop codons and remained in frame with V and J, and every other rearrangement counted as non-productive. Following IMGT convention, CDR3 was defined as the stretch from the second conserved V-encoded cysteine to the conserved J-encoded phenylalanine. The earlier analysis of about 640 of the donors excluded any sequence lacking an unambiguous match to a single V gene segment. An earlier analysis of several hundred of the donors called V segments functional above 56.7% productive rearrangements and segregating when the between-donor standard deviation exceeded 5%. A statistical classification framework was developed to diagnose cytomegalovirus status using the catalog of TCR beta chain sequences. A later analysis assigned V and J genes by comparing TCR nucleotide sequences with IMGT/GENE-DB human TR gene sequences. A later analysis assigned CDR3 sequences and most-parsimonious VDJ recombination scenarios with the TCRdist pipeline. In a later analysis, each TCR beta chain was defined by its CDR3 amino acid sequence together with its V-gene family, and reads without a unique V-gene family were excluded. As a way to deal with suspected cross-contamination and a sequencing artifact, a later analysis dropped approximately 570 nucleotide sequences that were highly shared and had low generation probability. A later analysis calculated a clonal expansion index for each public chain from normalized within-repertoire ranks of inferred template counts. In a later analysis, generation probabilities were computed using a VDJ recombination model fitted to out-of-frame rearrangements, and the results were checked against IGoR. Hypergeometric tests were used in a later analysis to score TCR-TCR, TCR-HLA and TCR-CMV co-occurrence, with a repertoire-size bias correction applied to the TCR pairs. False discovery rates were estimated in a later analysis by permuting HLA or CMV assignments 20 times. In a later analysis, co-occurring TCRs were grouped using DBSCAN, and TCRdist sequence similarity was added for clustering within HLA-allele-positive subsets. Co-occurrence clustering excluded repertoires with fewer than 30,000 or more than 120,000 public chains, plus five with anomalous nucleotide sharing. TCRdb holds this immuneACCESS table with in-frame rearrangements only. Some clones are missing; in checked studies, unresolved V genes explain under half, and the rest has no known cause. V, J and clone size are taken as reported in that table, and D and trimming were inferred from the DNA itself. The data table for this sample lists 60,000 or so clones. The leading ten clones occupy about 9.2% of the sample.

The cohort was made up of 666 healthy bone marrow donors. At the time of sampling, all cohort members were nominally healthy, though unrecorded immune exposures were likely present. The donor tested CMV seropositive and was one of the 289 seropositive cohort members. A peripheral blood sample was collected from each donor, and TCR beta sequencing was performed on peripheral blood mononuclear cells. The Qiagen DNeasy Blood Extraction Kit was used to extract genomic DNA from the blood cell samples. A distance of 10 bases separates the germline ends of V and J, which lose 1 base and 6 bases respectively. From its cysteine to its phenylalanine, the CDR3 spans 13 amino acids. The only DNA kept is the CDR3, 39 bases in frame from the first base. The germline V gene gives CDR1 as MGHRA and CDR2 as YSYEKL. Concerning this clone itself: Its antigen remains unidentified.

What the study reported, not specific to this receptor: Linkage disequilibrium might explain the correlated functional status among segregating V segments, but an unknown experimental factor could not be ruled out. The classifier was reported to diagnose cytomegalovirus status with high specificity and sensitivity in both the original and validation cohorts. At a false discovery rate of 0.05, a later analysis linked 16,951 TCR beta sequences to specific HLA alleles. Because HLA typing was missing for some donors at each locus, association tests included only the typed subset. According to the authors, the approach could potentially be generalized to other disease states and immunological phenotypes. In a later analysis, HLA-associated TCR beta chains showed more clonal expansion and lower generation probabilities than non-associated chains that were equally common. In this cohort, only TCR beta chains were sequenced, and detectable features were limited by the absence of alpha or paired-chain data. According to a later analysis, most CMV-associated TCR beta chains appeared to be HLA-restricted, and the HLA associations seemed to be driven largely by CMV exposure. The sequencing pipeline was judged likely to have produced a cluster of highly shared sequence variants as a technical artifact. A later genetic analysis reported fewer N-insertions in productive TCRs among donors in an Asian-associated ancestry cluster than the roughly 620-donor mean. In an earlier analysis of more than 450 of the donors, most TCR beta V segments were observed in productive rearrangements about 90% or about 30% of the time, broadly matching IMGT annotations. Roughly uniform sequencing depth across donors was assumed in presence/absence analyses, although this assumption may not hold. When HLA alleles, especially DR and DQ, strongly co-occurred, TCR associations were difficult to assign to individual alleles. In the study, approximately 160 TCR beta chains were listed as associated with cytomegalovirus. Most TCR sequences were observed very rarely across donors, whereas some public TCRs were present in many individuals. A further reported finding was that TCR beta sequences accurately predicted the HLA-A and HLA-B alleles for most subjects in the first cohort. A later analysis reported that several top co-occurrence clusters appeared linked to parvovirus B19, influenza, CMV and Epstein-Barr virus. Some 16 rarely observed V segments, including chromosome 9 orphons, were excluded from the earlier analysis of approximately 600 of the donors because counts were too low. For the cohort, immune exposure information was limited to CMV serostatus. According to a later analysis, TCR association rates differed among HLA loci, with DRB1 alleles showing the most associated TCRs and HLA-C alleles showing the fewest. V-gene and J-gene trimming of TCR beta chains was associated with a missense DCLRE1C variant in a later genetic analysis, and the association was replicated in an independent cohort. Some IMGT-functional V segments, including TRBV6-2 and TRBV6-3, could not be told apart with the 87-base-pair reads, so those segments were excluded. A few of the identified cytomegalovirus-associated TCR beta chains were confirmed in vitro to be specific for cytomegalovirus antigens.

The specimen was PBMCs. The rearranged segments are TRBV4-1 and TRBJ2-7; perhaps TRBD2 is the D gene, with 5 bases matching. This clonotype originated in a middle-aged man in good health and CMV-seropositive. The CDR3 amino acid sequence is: CASSQADGGEQYF. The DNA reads TGCGCCAGCAGCCAAGCGGATGGAGGCGAGCAGTACTTC.